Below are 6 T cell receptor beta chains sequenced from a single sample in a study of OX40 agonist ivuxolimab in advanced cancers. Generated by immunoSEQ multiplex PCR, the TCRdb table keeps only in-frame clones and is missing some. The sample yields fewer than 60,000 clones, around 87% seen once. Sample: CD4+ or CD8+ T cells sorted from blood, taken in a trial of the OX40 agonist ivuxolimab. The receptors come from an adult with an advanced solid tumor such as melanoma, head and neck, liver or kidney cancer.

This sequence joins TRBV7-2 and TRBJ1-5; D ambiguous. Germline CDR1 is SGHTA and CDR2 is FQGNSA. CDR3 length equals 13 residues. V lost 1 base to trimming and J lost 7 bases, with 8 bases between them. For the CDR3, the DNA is TGTGCCAGCAGCTTAGGGATCGGACAGCCCCAGCATTTT. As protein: CASSLGIGQPQHF.

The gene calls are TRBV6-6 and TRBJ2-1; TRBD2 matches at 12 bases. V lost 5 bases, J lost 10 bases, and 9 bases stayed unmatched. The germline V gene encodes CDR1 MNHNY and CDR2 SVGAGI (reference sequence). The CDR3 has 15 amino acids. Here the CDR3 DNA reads TGTGCCAGCAGTCCCAGCCTGGGACTAGCGGGCGAGCAGTTCTTC. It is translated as CASSPSLGLAGEQFF.

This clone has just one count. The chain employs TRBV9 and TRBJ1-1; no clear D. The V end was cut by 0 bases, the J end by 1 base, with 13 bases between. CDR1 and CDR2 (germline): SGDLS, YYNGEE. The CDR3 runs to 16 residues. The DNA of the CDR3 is TGTGCCAGCAGCGTAGCTGCTATACCCCCGAACACTGAAGCTTTCTTT. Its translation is CASSVAAIPPNTEAFF.

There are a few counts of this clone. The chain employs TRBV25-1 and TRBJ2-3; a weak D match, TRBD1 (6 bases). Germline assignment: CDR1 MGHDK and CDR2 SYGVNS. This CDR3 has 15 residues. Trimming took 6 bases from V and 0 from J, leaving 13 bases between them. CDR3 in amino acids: CASSHVRGSTDTQYF. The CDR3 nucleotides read TGTGCCAGCAGCCACGTTAGGGGGAGCACAGATACGCAGTATTTT.

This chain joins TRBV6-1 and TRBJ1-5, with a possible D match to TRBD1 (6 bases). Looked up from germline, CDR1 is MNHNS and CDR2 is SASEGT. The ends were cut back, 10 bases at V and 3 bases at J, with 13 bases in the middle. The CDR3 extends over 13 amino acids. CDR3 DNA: TGTGCCACCCGGACAGTACTCAATCAGCCCCAGCATTTT. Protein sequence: CATRTVLNQPQHF.

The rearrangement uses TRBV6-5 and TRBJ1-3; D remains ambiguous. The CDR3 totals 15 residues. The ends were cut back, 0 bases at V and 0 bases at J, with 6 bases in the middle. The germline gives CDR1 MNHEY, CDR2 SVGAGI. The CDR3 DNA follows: TGTGCCAGCAGTTACTCGGGTGGCTCTGGAAACACCATATATTTT. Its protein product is CASSYSGGSGNTIYF.